This TCR beta chain was identified in a study of T cells in Graves' hyperthyroidism and ophthalmopathy. Notes on the study in general: Most thyroid clonotypes with frequency above 0.001 were detected in blood.

RNA transcripts gave rise to amplified TCR beta CDR3 regions. TCR CDR3 underwent first-round RT-PCR with the HTBI primer set. In TCRdb, the multiplex PCR reads were re-called with MiXCR into one record per CDR3 protein. The table lists roughly 99,000 distinct CDR3 sequences, more than 15% of them singletons. Pregnant or lactating patients were excluded, as were those with uncontrolled infection or other autoimmune disease. V was pared by 2 bases and J by 8 bases, with 4 bases of the junction left unmatched. Germline V gives CDR1 SGHRS, CDR2 YFSETQ. The CDR3 length is 13 residues. This clonotype appeared many times. Its antigen is not known.

What was sequenced was blood. This chain joins TRBV5-1 and TRBJ2-1; TRBD1 agrees at 7 bases. The TCR sequence derives from a woman in her fifties or sixties with Graves' hyperthyroidism. This CDR3 reads CASSFTGDDEQFF. The CDR3 nucleotides are TGCGCCAGCAGCTTTACAGGGGACGATGAGCAGTTCTTC.